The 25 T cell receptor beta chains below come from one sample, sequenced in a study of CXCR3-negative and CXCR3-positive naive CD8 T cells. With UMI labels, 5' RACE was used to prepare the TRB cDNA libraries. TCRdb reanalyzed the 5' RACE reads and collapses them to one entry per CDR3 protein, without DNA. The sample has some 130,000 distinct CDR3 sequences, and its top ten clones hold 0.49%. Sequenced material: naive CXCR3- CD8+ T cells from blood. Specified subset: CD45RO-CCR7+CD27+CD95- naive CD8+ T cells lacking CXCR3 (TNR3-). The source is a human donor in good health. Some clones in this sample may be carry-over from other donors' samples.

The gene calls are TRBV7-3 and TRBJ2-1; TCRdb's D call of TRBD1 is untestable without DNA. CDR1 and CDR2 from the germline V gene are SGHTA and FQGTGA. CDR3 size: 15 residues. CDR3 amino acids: CASSLTGADYDEQFF.

The CDR3 spells CASSTGTGAYEQYF. The chain links TRBV5-4 to TRBJ2-4; absent DNA, TCRdb's TRBD1 call cannot be checked. CDR1 SGHNT and CDR2 YYREEE come from the germline V gene (reference sequence). The CDR3 covers 14 residues.

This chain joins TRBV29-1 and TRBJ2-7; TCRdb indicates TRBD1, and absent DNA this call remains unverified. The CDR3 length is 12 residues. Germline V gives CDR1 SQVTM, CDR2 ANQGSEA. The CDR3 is CSVQGSSYEQYF.

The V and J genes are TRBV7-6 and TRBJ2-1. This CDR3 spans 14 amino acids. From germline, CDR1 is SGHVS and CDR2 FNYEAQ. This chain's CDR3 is CASSLRSSYNEQFF.

The CDR3 here is CASNPGTSGVDTGELFF. The chain recombines TRBV3-1 with TRBJ2-2; the TCRdb call, TRBD2, lacks DNA for checking. CDR1 LGHDT and CDR2 YNNKEL come from the germline V gene (reference sequence). The CDR3 sequence is 17 residues long.

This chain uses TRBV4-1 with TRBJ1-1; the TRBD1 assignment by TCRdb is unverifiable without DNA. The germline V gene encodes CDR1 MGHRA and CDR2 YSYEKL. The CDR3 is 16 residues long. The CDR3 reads CASSQNTGAMNTEAFF.

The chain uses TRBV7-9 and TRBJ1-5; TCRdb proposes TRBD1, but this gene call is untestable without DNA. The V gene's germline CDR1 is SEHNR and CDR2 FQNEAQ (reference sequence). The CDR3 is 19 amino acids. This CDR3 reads CASSLDAGVNRGSNQPQHF.

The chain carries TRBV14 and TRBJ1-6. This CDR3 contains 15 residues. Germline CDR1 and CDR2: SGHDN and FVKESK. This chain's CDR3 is CASSQDLGRISPLHF. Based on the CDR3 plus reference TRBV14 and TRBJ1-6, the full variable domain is EAGVTQFPSHSVIEKGQTVTLRCDPISGHDNLYWYRRVMGKEIKFLLHFVKESKQDESGMPNNRFLAERTGGTYSTLKVQPAELEDSGVYFCASSQDLGRISPLHFGNGTRLTVT.

The CDR3 is CTSSLSWDRPYEQYF. The V and J genes are TRBV27 and TRBJ2-7; TCRdb picks TRBD1, but there is no DNA to check that call. Germline V gene data show CDR1 as MNHEY and CDR2 as SMNVEV (reference sequence). The CDR3 sequence is 15 residues long.

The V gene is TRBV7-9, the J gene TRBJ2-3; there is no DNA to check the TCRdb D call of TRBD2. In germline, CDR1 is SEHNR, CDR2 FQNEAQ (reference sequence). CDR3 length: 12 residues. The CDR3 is CASRKAGDTQYF.

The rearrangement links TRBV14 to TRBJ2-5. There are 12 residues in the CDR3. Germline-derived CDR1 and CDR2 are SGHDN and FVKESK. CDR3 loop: CASSQGWETQYF.

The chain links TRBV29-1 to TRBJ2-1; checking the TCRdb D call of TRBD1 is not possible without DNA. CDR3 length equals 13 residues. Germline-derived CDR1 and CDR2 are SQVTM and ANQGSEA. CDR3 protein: CSVVDRDYNEQFF.

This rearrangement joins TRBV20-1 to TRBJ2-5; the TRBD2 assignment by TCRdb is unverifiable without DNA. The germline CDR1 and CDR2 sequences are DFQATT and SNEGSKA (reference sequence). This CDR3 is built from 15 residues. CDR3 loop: CSARDLAGVLETQYF.

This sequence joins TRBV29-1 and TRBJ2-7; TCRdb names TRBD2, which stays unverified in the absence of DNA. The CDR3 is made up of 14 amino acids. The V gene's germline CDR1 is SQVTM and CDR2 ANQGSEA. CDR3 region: CSVDGLSGSNEQYF.

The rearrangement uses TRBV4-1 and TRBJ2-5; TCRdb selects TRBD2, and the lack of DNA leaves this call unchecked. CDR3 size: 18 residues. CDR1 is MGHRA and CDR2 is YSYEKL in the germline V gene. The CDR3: CASSHPPGLAGGSETQYF.

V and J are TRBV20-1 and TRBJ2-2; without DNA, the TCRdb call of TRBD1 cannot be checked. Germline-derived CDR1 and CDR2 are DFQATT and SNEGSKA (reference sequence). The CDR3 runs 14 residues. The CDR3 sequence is CSARTGGDTGELFF.

CDR3 protein: CASSYSTVVVDEQYF. V usage is TRBV6-2 or TRBV6-3 and J usage is TRBJ2-7; TCRdb's assignment of TRBD2 cannot be checked, as there is no DNA. The CDR3 runs to 15 residues. Germline CDR1 reads MNHEY; CDR2 reads SVGEGT.

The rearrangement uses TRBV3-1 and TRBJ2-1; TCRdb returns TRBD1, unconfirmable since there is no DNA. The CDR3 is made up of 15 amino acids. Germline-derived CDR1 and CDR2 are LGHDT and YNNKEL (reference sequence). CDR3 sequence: CASREQQGYNNEQFF.

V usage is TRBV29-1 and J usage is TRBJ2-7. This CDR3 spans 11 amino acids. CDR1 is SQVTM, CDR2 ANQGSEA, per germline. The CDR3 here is CSGFWDYEQYF.

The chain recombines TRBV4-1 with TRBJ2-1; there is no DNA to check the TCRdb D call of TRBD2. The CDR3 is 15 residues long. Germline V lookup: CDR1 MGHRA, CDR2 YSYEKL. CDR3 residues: CASRLAGGPFDEQFF.

CDR3 sequence: CASSPKSYNEQFF. The chain recombines TRBV13 with TRBJ2-1. The germline gives CDR1 PRHDT, CDR2 FYEKMQ (reference sequence). CDR3 length equals 13 residues.

The CDR3 loop is CASSIGQGEETQYF. The V and J genes are TRBV19 and TRBJ2-5; TCRdb names TRBD1, which stays unverified in the absence of DNA. Germline assignment: CDR1 LNHDA and CDR2 SQIVND (reference sequence). The CDR3 length is 14 residues.

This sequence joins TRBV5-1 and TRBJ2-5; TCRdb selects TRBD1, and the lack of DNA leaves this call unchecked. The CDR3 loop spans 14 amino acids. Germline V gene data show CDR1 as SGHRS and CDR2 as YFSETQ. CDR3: CASSPGQNQETQYF. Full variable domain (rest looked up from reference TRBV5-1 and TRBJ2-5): KAGVTQTPRYLIKTRGQQVTLSCSPISGHRSVSWYQQTPGQGLQFLFEYFSETQRNKGNFPGRFSGRQFSNSRSEMNVSTLELGDSALYLCASSPGQNQETQYFGPGTRLLVL.

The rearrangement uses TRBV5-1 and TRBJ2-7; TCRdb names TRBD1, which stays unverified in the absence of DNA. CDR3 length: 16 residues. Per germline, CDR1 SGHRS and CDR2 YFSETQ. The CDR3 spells CASSLGQGLTTYEQYF.

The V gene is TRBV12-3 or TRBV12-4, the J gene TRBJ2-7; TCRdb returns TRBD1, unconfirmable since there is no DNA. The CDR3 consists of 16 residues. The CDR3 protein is CASSWTHNRVKDEQYF.